The 31 T cell receptor beta chains below come from one sample, sequenced in a study of shared clonotypes between healthy human individuals. Naive CD8 cells comprised CD45RO-negative, CCR7-positively selected cells, excluding terminally differentiated effector memory CD45RA+ cells. Only in-frame clones appear in the TCRdb table, and some are missing; sequencing was by immunoSEQ multiplex PCR. The sample lists hundreds of thousands of clones, about 95% seen once, with over 0.095% in the top ten. Material: naive CD8+ T cells sorted from blood. Receptors originate from a woman aged 30 to 39 in good health.

The chain is built from TRBV27 and TRBJ2-1; 14 bases are shared with TRBD2. Germline V gene sequence: CDR1 MNHEY, CDR2 SMNVEV (reference sequence). This CDR3 spans 17 amino acids. V dropped 4 bases and J dropped 4; count of bases not matched to a gene: 6. CDR3: CASSSKTSGRGYNEQFF. In DNA form, the CDR3 reads TGTGCCAGCAGTTCCAAGACTAGCGGGAGGGGATACAATGAGCAGTTCTTC.

The J gene is TRBJ2-7, the V gene TRBV28; no clear D gene. CDR1 and CDR2 (germline): MDHEN, SYDVKM. The V end was cut by 5 bases, the J end by 0 bases, with 2 bases between. This CDR3 contains 11 residues. CDR3 sequence: CASSVSYEQYF. Written as DNA, the CDR3 is TGTGCCAGCAGTGTCTCCTACGAGCAGTACTTC.

This clone was detected only once. The chain recombines TRBV7-9 with TRBJ2-7; 8 nucleotides line up with TRBD1. CDR1 is SEHNR and CDR2 is FQNEAQ in the germline V gene (reference sequence). There are 16 residues in the CDR3. Trimming at V came to 0 bases and at J to 2 bases, leaving 6 bases not matched to a gene. CDR3 DNA: TGTGCCAGCAGCTTAGCGTTTGGACAGGGTGCCTACGAGCAGTACTTC. This encodes CASSLAFGQGAYEQYF.

This chain uses TRBV6-5 with TRBJ1-1; D is uncertain. The germline CDR1 and CDR2 sequences are MNHEY and SVGAGI. The CDR3 consists of 14 residues. Trimming shortened V by 4 bases and J by 3 bases, and 12 bases separated the two germline ends. The CDR3 reads CASSSTDEDTEAFF. For the CDR3, the DNA is TGTGCCAGCAGTTCCACCGATGAGGACACTGAAGCTTTCTTT.

The rearrangement links TRBV29-1 to TRBJ1-4, with no clear D. V was shortened by 6 bases and J by 5 bases, with 7 bases between the two germline ends. Germline loops: CDR1 SQVTM, CDR2 ANQGSEA. This CDR3 has 11 amino acids. The DNA of the CDR3 is TGCAGCGTAGGCAGGAATGAAAAACTGTTTTTT. Translated, it gives CSVGRNEKLFF.

This sequence joins TRBV5-6 and TRBJ2-7; D ambiguous. Germline V gene sequence: CDR1 SGHDT, CDR2 YYEEEE. The CDR3 extends over 13 amino acids. Between the trimmed V and J ends, which lost 4 bases and 6 bases, there was a span of 14 bases. The CDR3 protein is CASSPPGGREQYF. In nucleotides, the CDR3 is TGTGCCAGCAGCCCCCCGGGTGGCCGCGAGCAGTACTTC. Supplemented by reference TRBV5-6 and TRBJ2-7, the full variable domain reads DAGVTQSPTHLIKTRGQQVTLRCSPKSGHDTVSWYQQALGQGPQFIFQYYEEEERQRGNFPDRFSGHQFPNYSSELNVNALLLGDSALYLCASSPPGGREQYFGPGTRLTVT.

The chain recombines TRBV4-1 with TRBJ1-5; the D gene is possibly TRBD1 (5 bases). Germline V lookup: CDR1 MGHRA, CDR2 YSYEKL. This CDR3 comprises 16 residues. Trimming took off 3 bases at V and 4 bases at J, with 16 bases between the two ends. The CDR3 sequence: CASSHFAGTANQPQHF. As DNA, the CDR3 is TGCGCCAGCAGCCACTTCGCCGGGACCGCAAATCAGCCCCAGCATTTT.

V gene TRBV9 combines with J gene TRBJ2-2, with TRBD1 as a possible D gene (6 bases). The V end lost 0 bases, the J end lost 3 bases, and 6 bases lay between the germline ends. This CDR3 contains 14 residues. Looked up from germline, CDR1 is SGDLS and CDR2 is YYNGEE. The CDR3 sequence is CASSVEGDTGELFF. CDR3 sequence (DNA): TGTGCCAGCAGCGTAGAGGGGGACACCGGGGAGCTGTTTTTT.

The J gene is TRBJ2-7, the V gene TRBV28; 9 bases fit TRBD1. After removal of 3 bases from V and 5 bases from J, the junction contained 2 bases not matched to a gene. This CDR3 is built from 13 residues. Looked up from germline, CDR1 is MDHEN and CDR2 is SYDVKM. The CDR3 sequence: CASSFGDRDEQYF. The CDR3 DNA reads as TGTGCCAGCAGTTTTGGGGACAGGGACGAGCAGTACTTC. Using reference TRBV28 and TRBJ2-7 for the parts outside the CDR3, the full variable domain is DVKVTQSSRYLVKRTGEKVFLECVQDMDHENMFWYRQDPGLGLRLIYFSYDVKMKEKGDIPEGYSVSREKKERFSLILESASTNQTSMYLCASSFGDRDEQYFGPGTRLTVT.

The chain couples TRBV28 to TRBJ2-3; D gene uncertain. Germline V lookup: CDR1 MDHEN, CDR2 SYDVKM. The V end lost 1 base, the J end lost 6 bases, and 17 bases lay between the germline ends. The CDR3 has 16 residues. CDR3 in DNA: TGTGCCAGCAGTTTATCCGTCCTGGAAAGAAAGGATACGCAGTATTTT. This sequence encodes CASSLSVLERKDTQYF.

Here the CDR3 DNA reads TGTGCCAGCAGTGAAGCCCAGGGACCGCGGCCACACACAGATACGCAGTATTTT. Amino acid sequence: CASSEAQGPRPHTDTQYF. The J gene is TRBJ2-3, the V gene TRBV2, with D perhaps matching TRBD1 or TRBD2 (5 bases each). Between the trimmed V and J ends, which lost 0 bases and 2 bases, there was a span of 18 bases. This CDR3 is 18 amino acids long. Germline CDR1 reads SNHLY; CDR2 reads FYNNEI.

This clone was observed once. This chain joins TRBV4-1 and TRBJ1-1; D not resolved. Germline V gene lookup returns CDR1 MGHRA and CDR2 YSYEKL. The CDR3 sequence is 12 residues long. The V end was cut by 1 base, the J end by 3 bases, with 3 bases between. The CDR3 reads CASSQAHTEAFF. CDR3 nucleotide sequence: TGCGCCAGCAGCCAAGCCCACACTGAAGCTTTCTTT.

The rearrangement uses TRBV30 and TRBJ1-1; perhaps TRBD1 as D (5 bases). V was cut by 0 bases and J by 4 bases, with 9 bases left in between. The CDR3 is 13 residues long. Germline loops: CDR1 GTSNPN, CDR2 SVGIG (reference sequence). CDR3 amino acids: CAWSVLGGTEAFF. The CDR3 coding sequence is TGTGCCTGGAGTGTACTCGGGGGCACTGAAGCTTTCTTT.

The chain is built from TRBV4-1 and TRBJ1-4; perhaps TRBD1 as D (5 bases). Germline lookup yields CDR1 MGHRA and CDR2 YSYEKL. Trimming removed 4 bases from V and 2 bases from J, with 11 bases in between. The CDR3 is 15 residues long. For the CDR3, the DNA is TGCGCCAGCAGCCCAACAGGTCCCACTAATGAAAAACTGTTTTTT. It encodes CASSPTGPTNEKLFF.

The rearrangement joins TRBV19 to TRBJ2-7; 10 nucleotides line up with TRBD2. V lost 8 bases and J lost 2; bases outside the gene matches: 3. Per the germline V gene, CDR1 is LNHDA and CDR2 is SQIVND (reference sequence). This CDR3 has 13 amino acids. DNA for the CDR3: TGTGCCAGTGCACTAGCGGGGCCCTACGAGCAGTACTTC. Translated, it gives CASALAGPYEQYF. Based on the CDR3 plus reference TRBV19 and TRBJ2-7, the full variable domain is DGGITQSPKYLFRKEGQNVTLSCEQNLNHDAMYWYRQDPGQGLRLIYYSQIVNDFQKGDIAEGYSVSREKKESFPLTVTSAQKNPTAFYLCASALAGPYEQYFGPGTRLTVT.

V usage is TRBV15 and J usage is TRBJ2-7; D is possibly TRBD1 (6 bases). The CDR3 has 13 residues. CDR1 is LNHNV and CDR2 is YYDKDF in the germline V gene (reference sequence). The chain's CDR3 is CATRGQSSYEQYF. The DNA for the CDR3 is TGTGCAACTCGAGGACAGAGCTCCTACGAGCAGTACTTC.

This clone appeared once. The rearrangement uses TRBV27 and TRBJ2-7, with 9 bases matching TRBD2. The V and J ends lost 5 bases and 5 bases, in that order; junction bases with no gene match: 13. This CDR3 comprises 16 residues. The V gene's germline CDR1 is MNHEY and CDR2 SMNVEV (reference sequence). The CDR3 here is CASSLVLAGGSHEQYF. CDR3 DNA: TGTGCCAGCAGTCTAGTTTTGGCGGGAGGGTCCCACGAGCAGTACTTC.

The chain is built from TRBV4-1 and TRBJ2-2, with 7 bases that match TRBD1. Germline assignment: CDR1 MGHRA and CDR2 YSYEKL. CDR3 length equals 16 residues. Losses at the gene ends were 4 bases for V and 0 bases for J; bases not matched to a gene: 5. For the CDR3, the DNA is TGCGCCAGCAGCCTTCGGGACAGACCGAACACCGGGGAGCTGTTTTTT. This gives the protein CASSLRDRPNTGELFF.

A note on this clone: The same CDR3 also results from other DNA sequences found in this sample. For the CDR3, the DNA is TGCGCCAGCAGCCCCGGGACAGGGGGCTACGAGCAGTACTTC. Translated: CASSPGTGGYEQYF. J is TRBJ2-7 and V is TRBV5-1; 11 bases agree with TRBD1. The CDR3 is 14 amino acids. Germline-derived CDR1 and CDR2 are SGHRS and YFSETQ. V lost 4 bases to trimming and J lost 3 bases; unmatched junction nucleotides: 3.

The chain links TRBV9 to TRBJ2-6, with 9 bases identical to TRBD1. The CDR3 runs 18 residues. Losses at the gene ends were 4 bases for V and 0 bases for J; bases not matched to a gene: 8. CDR1 and CDR2 from the germline V gene are SGDLS and YYNGEE. The CDR3: CASSNHRGRSSGANVLTF. In DNA form, the CDR3 reads TGTGCCAGCAGCAACCACAGGGGGCGCTCCTCTGGGGCCAACGTCCTGACTTTC. The full variable domain, completed using reference TRBV9 and TRBJ2-6, is DSGVTQTPKHLITATGQRVTLRCSPRSGDLSVYWYQQSLDQGLQFLIQYYNGEERAKGNILERFSAQQFPDLHSELNLSSLELGDSALYFCASSNHRGRSSGANVLTFGAGSRLTVL.

The chain carries TRBV4-1 and TRBJ2-7; 8 positions agree with TRBD1. J gave up 7 bases and V 4 bases, and 12 bases lay outside the gene matches. The CDR3 sequence is 15 residues long. CDR1 is MGHRA and CDR2 is YSYEKL in the germline V gene. CDR3 amino acids: CASSPRTGPSGEQYF. For the CDR3, the DNA is TGCGCCAGCAGCCCCCGGACAGGGCCCTCCGGGGAGCAGTACTTC.

V and J are TRBV11-3 and TRBJ1-5, with D tentatively TRBD1 (6 bases). The CDR3 is 13 amino acids. Trimming pared 11 bases from V and 3 bases from J, leaving 14 bases between. In germline, CDR1 is SGHNT, CDR2 YENEEA. The CDR3 DNA reads as TGTGCCCAAGGGGGAGGTTCCAATCAGCCCCAGCATTTT. Translation gives CAQGGGSNQPQHF.

The chain combines TRBV25-1 with TRBJ2-7; D may be TRBD1 or TRBD2 (6 bases each). V shed 6 bases and J shed 6 bases, with 21 bases lying between them. Germline values: CDR1 MGHDK, CDR2 SYGVNS. This CDR3 region has 15 residues. The chain's CDR3 is CASRGGRGHSTEQYF. The DNA for the CDR3 is TGTGCCAGCAGGGGGGGCCGGGGCCATTCTACCGAGCAGTACTTC.

J is TRBJ2-1 and V is TRBV9, with unresolved D. This CDR3 comprises 16 residues. The germline V gene has CDR1 SGDLS and CDR2 YYNGEE. V lost 0 bases, J lost 1 base, and 11 bases lay in between. CDR3 nucleotides: TGTGCCAGCAGCGTAGCTTTCACTACTTCCTACAATGAGCAGTTCTTC. Translation: CASSVAFTTSYNEQFF. Combining the CDR3 with reference TRBV9 and TRBJ2-1 gives the whole variable domain DSGVTQTPKHLITATGQRVTLRCSPRSGDLSVYWYQQSLDQGLQFLIQYYNGEERAKGNILERFSAQQFPDLHSELNLSSLELGDSALYFCASSVAFTTSYNEQFFGPGTRLTVL.

V and J are TRBV2 and TRBJ2-7; no clear D. The CDR3 covers 11 residues. Deletions cut 3 bases from V and 6 bases from J, with 6 bases between. Germline CDR1 and CDR2: SNHLY and FYNNEI. The DNA of the CDR3 is TGTGCCAGCAGTGAGGCCCCCGAGCAGTACTTC. It specifies CASSEAPEQYF.

The chain joins TRBV27 to TRBJ1-3; D gene unclear. Trimming shortened V by 2 bases and J by 4 bases, and 9 bases separated the two germline ends. The CDR3 consists of 14 residues. From germline, CDR1 is MNHEY and CDR2 SMNVEV (reference sequence). CDR3 sequence (DNA): TGTGCCAGCAGTTTAGGTAGCAGGGGAAACACCATATATTTT. Protein product: CASSLGSRGNTIYF.

The J gene is TRBJ2-1, the V gene TRBV5-4, with 8 positions matching TRBD2. The CDR3 is 18 residues long. The J segment lost 7 bases and the V segment lost 1 base, leaving 16 bases of the junction unmatched. The germline V gene encodes CDR1 SGHNT and CDR2 YYREEE (reference sequence). In DNA form, the CDR3 reads TGTGCCAGCAGCTTGTCCCCCTTGTGGGCTAGCGGGCAGAATGAGCAGTTCTTC. This encodes CASSLSPLWASGQNEQFF.

This sequence joins TRBV28 and TRBJ2-3; 8 bases are a match to TRBD2. Per germline, CDR1 MDHEN and CDR2 SYDVKM. This CDR3 spans 16 amino acids. The V segment lost 7 bases and the J segment 1 base; nucleotides outside the gene matches: 10. The CDR3 loop reads CASKTVREAGTDTQYF. CDR3 in DNA: TGTGCCAGCAAAACGGTGCGGGAGGCGGGCACAGATACGCAGTATTTT.

In the case of this clone: Other nucleotide sequences in the sample specify the same CDR3. The chain has TRBV4-1 and TRBJ1-5; D is ambiguous. The CDR3 sequence is 14 residues long. Germline-derived CDR1 and CDR2 are MGHRA and YSYEKL. V dropped 1 base and J dropped 0 bases, with 4 bases sitting between them. In nucleotides, the CDR3 is TGCGCCAGCAGCCAAGGGGGTAGCAATCAGCCCCAGCATTTT. Its translation: CASSQGGSNQPQHF.

This clone was detected only once. The chain joins TRBV7-6 to TRBJ2-1; D gene unclear. V was cut by 1 base and J by 4 bases, with 5 bases left in between. The CDR3 totals 13 residues. Germline CDR1 and CDR2: SGHVS and FNYEAQ. The CDR3 sequence: CASSLEDYNEQFF. The CDR3, as DNA: TGTGCCAGCAGCTTAGAAGATTACAATGAGCAGTTCTTC.

This rearrangement joins TRBV4-2 to TRBJ2-1; TRBD2 matches 10 bases. V lost 1 base to trimming and J lost 5 bases; unmatched junction nucleotides: 8. The CDR3 runs 17 residues. The V gene's germline CDR1 is LGHNA and CDR2 YNFKEQ. CDR3: CASSQAASGSIDNEQFF. The CDR3 DNA is TGTGCCAGCAGCCAAGCCGCTAGCGGGAGTATTGACAATGAGCAGTTCTTC.